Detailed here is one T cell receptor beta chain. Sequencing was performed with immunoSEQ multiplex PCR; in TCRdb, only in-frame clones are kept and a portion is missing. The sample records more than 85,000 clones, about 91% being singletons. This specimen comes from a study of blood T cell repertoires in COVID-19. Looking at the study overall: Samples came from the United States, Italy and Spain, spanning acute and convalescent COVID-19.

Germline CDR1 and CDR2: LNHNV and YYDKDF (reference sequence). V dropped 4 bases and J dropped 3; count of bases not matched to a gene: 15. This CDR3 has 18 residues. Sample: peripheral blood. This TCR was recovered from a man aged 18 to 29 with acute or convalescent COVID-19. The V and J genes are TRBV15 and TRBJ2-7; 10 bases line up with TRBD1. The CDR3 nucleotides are TGTGCCACCAGCACCTCACCCGGAGGACAGGGGGAGGTCTACGAGCAGTACTTC. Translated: CATSTSPGGQGEVYEQYF.